The clone carrying this T cell receptor (beta chain) was seen repeatedly, ten times or more. The time point was: newly diagnosed GD, antithyroid drugs for less than 3 months. RNA isolated from PBMCs was used to make the TCR library. A peripheral blood sample, nine milliliters in volume, was drawn into EDTA tubes. HTBI primers from iRepertoire and Arm-PCR of CDR3 regions yielded the TCR beta libraries. Using its own MiXCR run on the multiplex PCR reads, TCRdb lists one record per CDR3 protein. Of more than 300,000 distinct CDR3 sequences listed, 15% to 20% are singletons. The source of the sample is a study of regulatory T cells in long-lasting Graves disease. The CDR3 has 15 amino acids. CDR1 and CDR2 from the germline V gene are DFQATT and SNEGSKA (reference sequence). Trimming stripped 3 bases from V and 3 bases from J, with 15 bases between. This same sample was also part of a study on T cells in Graves' hyperthyroidism and ophthalmopathy. From that study: When ophthalmopathy did not progress within 18 months, Graves' hyperthyroidism was considered stable. The HTBI set primed first-round TCR CDR3 RT-PCR. In the blood, most expanded thyroid clonotypes above 0.001 appeared as well.

V gene TRBV20-1 combines with J gene TRBJ1-5; D is undetermined. The source of this sequence is a woman between 18 and 29 years old with Graves disease. The specimen comprised peripheral blood mononuclear cells (PBMCs), sampled at new diagnosis, from a patient treated with antithyroid drugs. CDR3 coding DNA: TGCAGTGCTAGTCGCGCATCGCGGGACAATCAGCCCCAGCATTTT. This codes for CSASRASRDNQPQHF.